The text below deals with one TCR beta chain. With a J-beta primer mix and a sample-barcoded 5' primer, a second PCR ran about 6 to 11 cycles. From each sample, at least 2.5 million paired-end reads containing CDR3 were obtained. TCRdb passed the 5' RACE reads through MiXCR, listing each CDR3 protein once. The sample includes some 1.7 million distinct CDR3 sequences, approximately 28% of them seen just once. The data are from a study of blood T cells in healthy people across ages. The CDR3 has 16 amino acids. V gave up 3 bases and J gave up 0 bases; unmatched junction bases: 4. This chain uses TRBV12-3 or TRBV12-4 with TRBJ2-2; 7 nucleotides line up with TRBD2. This clonotype was obtained from a woman aged 30 to 39 in good health. What was sequenced was blood. CDR3 protein: CASSFRLAANTGELFF. The CDR3 DNA reads as TGTGCCAGCAGTTTTCGGCTAGCGGCGAACACCGGGGAGCTGTTTTTT.